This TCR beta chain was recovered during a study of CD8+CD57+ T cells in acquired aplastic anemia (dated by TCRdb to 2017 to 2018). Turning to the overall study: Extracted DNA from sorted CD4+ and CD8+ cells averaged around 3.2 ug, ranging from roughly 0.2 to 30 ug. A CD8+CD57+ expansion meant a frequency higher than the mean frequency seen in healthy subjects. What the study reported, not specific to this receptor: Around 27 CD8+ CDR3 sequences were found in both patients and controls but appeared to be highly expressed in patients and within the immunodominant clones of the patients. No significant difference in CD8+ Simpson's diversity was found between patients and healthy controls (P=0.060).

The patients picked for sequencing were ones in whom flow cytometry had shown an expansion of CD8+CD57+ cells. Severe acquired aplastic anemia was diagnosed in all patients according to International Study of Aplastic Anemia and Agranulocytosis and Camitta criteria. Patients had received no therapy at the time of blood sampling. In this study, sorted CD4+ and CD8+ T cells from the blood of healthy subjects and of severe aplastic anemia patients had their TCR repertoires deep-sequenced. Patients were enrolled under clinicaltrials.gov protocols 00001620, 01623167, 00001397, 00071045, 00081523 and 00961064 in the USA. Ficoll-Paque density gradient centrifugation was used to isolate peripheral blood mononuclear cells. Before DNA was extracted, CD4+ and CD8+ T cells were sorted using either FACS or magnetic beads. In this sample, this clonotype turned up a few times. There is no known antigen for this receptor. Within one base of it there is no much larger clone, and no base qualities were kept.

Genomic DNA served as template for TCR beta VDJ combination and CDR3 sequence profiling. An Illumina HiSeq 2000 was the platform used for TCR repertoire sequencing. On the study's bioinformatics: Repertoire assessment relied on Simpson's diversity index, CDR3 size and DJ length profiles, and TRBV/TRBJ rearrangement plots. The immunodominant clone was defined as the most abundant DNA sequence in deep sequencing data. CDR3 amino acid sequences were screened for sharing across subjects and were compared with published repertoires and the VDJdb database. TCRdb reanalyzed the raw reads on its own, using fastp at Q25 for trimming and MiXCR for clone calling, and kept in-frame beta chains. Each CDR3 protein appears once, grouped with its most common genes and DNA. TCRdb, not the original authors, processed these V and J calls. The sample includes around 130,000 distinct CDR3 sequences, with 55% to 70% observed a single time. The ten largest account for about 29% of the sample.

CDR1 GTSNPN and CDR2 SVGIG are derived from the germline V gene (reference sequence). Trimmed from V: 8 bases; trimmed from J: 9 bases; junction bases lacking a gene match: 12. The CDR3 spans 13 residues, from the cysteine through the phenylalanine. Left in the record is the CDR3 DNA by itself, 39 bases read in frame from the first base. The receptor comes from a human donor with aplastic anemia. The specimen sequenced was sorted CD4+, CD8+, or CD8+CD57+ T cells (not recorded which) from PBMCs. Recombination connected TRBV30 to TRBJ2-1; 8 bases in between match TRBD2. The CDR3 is CALNIGRAGEQFF. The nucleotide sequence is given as TGTGCCCTTAATATCGGGAGGGCCGGTGAGCAGTTCTTC.